This is a list of T cell receptor beta chains from one sample in a study of CD8 T cells in ankylosing spondylitis. TCRdb analysed the 5' RACE reads with MiXCR anew, one entry per CDR3 protein. Of 100,000 or so distinct CDR3 sequences in the sample, 20% to 30% were seen once. Sequences were obtained from synovial fluid, either unsorted or a sorted T cell fraction (not recorded which). Receptor source: a male donor with ankylosing spondylitis. CDR3s include the opening cysteine and the closing phenylalanine or tryptophan. The D gene is left open where the match is weak. The size field is filled for only some rows; it gives once, few, many or a size class.

cdr3_length	v_call	clone_size	d_call	j_call	cdr3_aa	cdr3_nt
16	TRBV7-2	NA	NA	TRBJ1-1	CASSSISYRAHTEAFF	TGTGCCAGCAGCTCAATATCCTACAGAGCTCACACTGAAGCTTTCTTT
20	TRBV27	many	TRBD2	TRBJ2-3	CASSLLALSASSGRTDTQYF	TGTGCCAGCAGTTTATTAGCATTGAGTGCGTCTAGCGGACGCACAGATACGCAGTATTTT
17	TRBV6-5	few	NA	TRBJ1-5	CASKLVRGTDSNQPQHF	TGTGCCAGCAAGTTGGTCCGGGGGACTGATAGCAATCAGCCCCAGCATTTT
14	TRBV5-1	NA	NA	TRBJ1-1	CASSLVGGHTEAFF	TGCGCCAGCAGCCTGGTGGGGGGGCACACTGAAGCTTTCTTT
11	TRBV20-1	NA	NA	TRBJ2-1	CSALKGNEQFF	TGCAGTGCTTTAAAGGGGAATGAGCAGTTCTTC
16	TRBV6-2/TRBV6-3	few	TRBD2	TRBJ2-1	CASSYVGLAEYNEQFF	TGTGCCAGCAGTTACGTAGGACTAGCGGAATACAATGAGCAGTTCTTC
16	TRBV7-2	few	NA	TRBJ1-4	CASSFNPPTVDEKLFF	TGTGCCAGCAGCTTTAACCCCCCGACAGTAGACGAAAAACTGTTTTTT
15	TRBV9	NA	NA	TRBJ2-5	CASSVSVEGWETQYF	TGTGCCAGCAGCGTATCGGTAGAGGGCTGGGAGACCCAGTACTTC
13	TRBV7-8	many	NA	TRBJ1-1	CASSLAIGLEAFF	TGTGCCAGCAGCTTAGCTATCGGTCTGGAAGCTTTCTTT
13	TRBV6-2/TRBV6-3	NA	TRBD2	TRBJ2-1	CASSYSGSGEQFF	TGTGCCAGCAGTTACAGCGGGAGTGGTGAGCAGTTCTTC
13	TRBV7-8	once	NA	TRBJ1-5	CASQGHLNQPQHF	TGTGCCAGCCAGGGACACCTTAATCAGCCCCAGCATTTT
13	TRBV18	NA	NA	TRBJ2-5	CASSSGRQETQYF	TGTGCCAGCTCATCCGGACGGCAAGAGACCCAGTACTTC
16	TRBV5-1	many	TRBD1	TRBJ2-1	CASRLQKIGTDNEQFF	TGCGCCAGCAGATTGCAAAAAATCGGGACAGATAATGAGCAGTTCTTC
13	TRBV12-3/TRBV12-4	NA	NA	TRBJ1-1	CASRLGGGTEAFF	TGTGCCAGCCGACTGGGTGGCGGGACTGAAGCTTTCTTT
16	TRBV4-1	many	NA	TRBJ2-1	CASSQVGRSSYNEQFF	TGCGCCAGCAGCCAAGTTGGAAGGAGTTCCTACAATGAGCAGTTCTTC
13	TRBV2	few	NA	TRBJ2-5	CASSRRGPETQYF	TGTGCCAGCAGTCGAAGAGGGCCAGAGACCCAGTACTTC
15	TRBV29-1	few	NA	TRBJ1-1	CSVGPGWAMNTEAFF	TGCAGCGTTGGCCCCGGGTGGGCCATGAACACTGAAGCTTTCTTT
16	TRBV11-2	medium-sized	NA	TRBJ2-1	CASSLDPESSYNEQFF	TGTGCCAGCAGCTTAGATCCGGAAAGCTCCTACAATGAGCAGTTCTTC
15	TRBV7-2	NA	TRBD2	TRBJ2-5	CASSYSGRAGETQYF	TGTGCCAGCAGCTATAGCGGGAGGGCCGGGGAGACCCAGTACTTC
14	TRBV14	few	NA	TRBJ2-5	CASSQVDWRSAQYF	TGTGCCAGCAGCCAAGTCGACTGGAGGTCGGCCCAGTACTTC
18	TRBV29-1	many	TRBD1	TRBJ2-6	CSVEAGTGIISGANVLTF	TGCAGCGTTGAGGCCGGGACAGGGATTATCTCTGGGGCCAACGTCCTGACTTTC
13	TRBV7-9	NA	NA	TRBJ2-4	CASSLAGENIQYF	TGTGCCAGCAGCTTAGCAGGGGAAAACATTCAGTACTTC
14	TRBV29-1	NA	NA	TRBJ2-2	CSVAPTETTGELFF	TGCAGCGTTGCCCCTACCGAAACGACCGGGGAGCTGTTTTTT
14	TRBV5-1	NA	NA	TRBJ2-5	CASSLLSDQETQYF	TGCGCCAGCAGCTTGTTATCCGACCAAGAGACCCAGTACTTC
13	TRBV20-1	many	NA	TRBJ1-2	CSARGQSYYGYTF	TGCAGTGCTAGAGGACAGAGCTACTATGGCTACACCTTC
16	TRBV27	many	TRBD2	TRBJ2-3	CASSRPSGSGTDTQYF	TGTGCCAGCAGCCGCCCAAGCGGGAGCGGGACAGATACGCAGTATTTT
15	TRBV10-3	NA	NA	TRBJ2-1	CAISGRSGAYNEQFF	TGTGCCATCAGTGGCCGGAGCGGAGCCTACAATGAGCAGTTCTTC
14	TRBV20-1	NA	NA	TRBJ1-1	CSAEPGQINTEAFF	TGCAGTGCGGAACCGGGACAAATAAACACTGAAGCTTTCTTT
14	TRBV20-1	few	NA	TRBJ2-5	CSARLGRNQETQYF	TGCAGTGCTAGACTCGGACGGAACCAAGAGACCCAGTACTTC
16	TRBV24-1	NA	TRBD1	TRBJ2-1	CATSDPPGQGSHEQFF	TGTGCCACCAGTGACCCGCCGGGACAGGGGTCCCATGAGCAGTTCTTC
14	TRBV5-1	few	NA	TRBJ1-1	CASSSAQLNTEAFF	TGCGCCAGCAGCTCCGCCCAGTTGAACACTGAAGCTTTCTTT
15	TRBV7-8	once	TRBD2	TRBJ2-1	CASSPREGTYNEQFF	TGTGCCAGCAGCCCCCGGGAGGGAACCTACAATGAGCAGTTCTTC
14	TRBV4-1	few	NA	TRBJ1-2	CASRPASGDDGYTF	TGCGCCAGCAGGCCAGCCTCTGGGGACGATGGCTACACCTTC